The 19 T cell receptor beta chains in this list originate from one sample, sequenced in a study of shared clonotypes between healthy human individuals. Repertoires were generated with immunoSEQ multiplex PCR, while TCRdb's copy carries only in-frame clones and drops some. The sample records about 580,000 clones, more than 95% being singletons. Naive CD8 cells lacked CD45RO, underwent positive selection for CCR7 and left out terminally differentiated effector memory CD45RA+ cells. The sequenced sample was naive CD8+ T cells sorted from blood. These receptors were taken from a man aged 25-45 years in good health.

The genes are TRBV27 and TRBJ2-1; no reliable D call. The germline V gene has CDR1 MNHEY and CDR2 SMNVEV (reference sequence). The CDR3 spans 15 residues. Trimming stripped 2 bases from V and 8 bases from J, with 16 bases between. CDR3: CASSLDLGKGYEQFF. CDR3 DNA sequence: TGTGCCAGCAGTTTAGATCTGGGAAAAGGCTATGAGCAGTTCTTC.

The V and J genes are TRBV9 and TRBJ1-2, with D tentatively TRBD1 (6 bases). V was pared by 7 bases and J by 8 bases, with 18 bases between. CDR3 length: 13 amino acids. CDR1 is SGDLS, CDR2 YYNGEE, per germline. This CDR3 reads CASGGGYSQGYTF. CDR3 sequence (DNA): TGTGCCAGCGGAGGGGGATACAGCCAGGGCTACACCTTC.

The chain couples TRBV12-5 to TRBJ2-1; D ambiguous. Trimming pared 3 bases from V and 9 bases from J, leaving 6 bases between. The CDR3 loop spans 11 amino acids. Germline V gene sequence: CDR1 LGHNT, CDR2 FRNRAP. The DNA of the CDR3 is TGTGCTAGTGGTTTTGTCGGTGAGCAGTTCTTC. Encoded protein: CASGFVGEQFF.

The chain carries TRBV6-6 and TRBJ2-7; 9 nucleotides agree with TRBD2. V was pared by 5 bases and J by 7 bases, with 9 bases of the junction left unmatched. Germline V gene sequence: CDR1 MNHNY, CDR2 SVGAGI (reference sequence). This CDR3 region has 14 residues. The CDR3 bases are TGTGCCAGCAGTCCTAGCGGGACCCTGGAGGAGCAGTACTTC. Its translation is CASSPSGTLEEQYF.

The J gene is TRBJ2-5, the V gene TRBV27; D perhaps matches TRBD1 (5 bases). V lost 0 bases, J lost 4 bases, and 12 bases lay in between. The length of the CDR3 is 15 residues. The V gene's germline CDR1 is MNHEY and CDR2 SMNVEV (reference sequence). The CDR3 region is CASSLSPGLRETQYF. CDR3 DNA sequence: TGTGCCAGCAGTTTATCCCCAGGGCTCAGAGAGACCCAGTACTTC.

CDR3 sequence: CAWSGWTGSGYEKLFF. In DNA form, the CDR3 reads TGTGCCTGGAGTGGATGGACAGGGAGCGGGTATGAAAAACTGTTTTTT. This chain connects TRBV30 to TRBJ1-4; 8 positions agree with TRBD1. The V gene end was trimmed by 1 base and the J gene end by 6 bases; junction bases not matched to a gene: 10. This CDR3 contains 16 residues. CDR1 is GTSNPN and CDR2 is SVGIG in the germline V gene (reference sequence).

The chain recombines TRBV5-8 with TRBJ2-7, with a possible D match to TRBD2 (6 bases). The V and J ends lost 5 bases and 3 bases respectively, with 12 bases between them. Germline V gene data show CDR1 as SGHTS and CDR2 as YDEGEE. The CDR3 totals 13 residues. CDR3 DNA: TGTGCCAGCAGGGGGAGCGGGTTCTACGAGCAGTACTTC. Residues: CASRGSGFYEQYF.

J is TRBJ2-7 and V is TRBV7-9; no definite D call. The CDR3 runs to 11 residues. Germline values: CDR1 SEHNR, CDR2 FQNEAQ (reference sequence). V was trimmed by 5 bases and J by 3 bases, leaving 5 bases between them. DNA for the CDR3: TGTGCCAGCAGCGGGGACTACGAGCAGTACTTC. Amino acids: CASSGDYEQYF.

The chain recombines TRBV6-5 with TRBJ2-1; D call uncertain. This CDR3 has 13 amino acids. Trimming removed 0 bases at V and 9 bases at J, with 9 bases between. Germline V gene lookup returns CDR1 MNHEY and CDR2 SVGAGI. CDR3: CASSYSEASEQFF. For the CDR3, the DNA is TGTGCCAGCAGTTACTCGGAAGCTAGTGAGCAGTTCTTC.

The J gene is TRBJ2-7, the V gene TRBV19; maybe TRBD1 (6 bases). The germline V gene has CDR1 LNHDA and CDR2 SQIVND (reference sequence). This CDR3 has 15 amino acids. Between the trimmed V and J ends, which lost 3 bases and 2 bases, there was a span of 14 bases. The CDR3 sequence: CASSIFQGYPYEQYF. CDR3 DNA: TGTGCCAGTAGTATTTTTCAGGGGTACCCCTACGAGCAGTACTTC.

The count of this clone is one. The rearrangement joins TRBV5-4 to TRBJ1-2, with TRBD1 matching over 8 bases. The CDR3 consists of 15 residues. V lost 4 bases to trimming and J lost 4 bases; unmatched junction nucleotides: 9. The germline CDR1 and CDR2 sequences are SGHNT and YYREEE (reference sequence). The CDR3 DNA reads as TGTGCCAGCAGCCCCGGACAGGGAGGTATCTATGGCTACACCTTC. This encodes CASSPGQGGIYGYTF.

The chain combines TRBV11-3 with TRBJ1-5; no firm D call. CDR3 size: 18 residues. Germline assignment: CDR1 SGHNT and CDR2 YENEEA. Between the trimmed V and J ends, which lost 5 bases and 5 bases, there was a span of 25 bases. CDR3 sequence (DNA): TGTGCCAGCAGCACAACCCGGCGGGTTAGCTCCGGAGATCAGCCCCAGCATTTT. This sequence encodes CASSTTRRVSSGDQPQHF.

This clone was seen just once. The chain uses TRBV7-9 and TRBJ2-3, with TRBD2 matching over 9 bases. Trimming took 4 bases from V and 9 from J; bases not matched to a gene: 17. This CDR3 is built from 17 residues. Germline assignment: CDR1 SEHNR and CDR2 FQNEAQ (reference sequence). The CDR3 nucleotides read TGTGCCAGCAGCTCCCTTAGGGGGGCGGGAGGGCCCGGAACGCAGTATTTT. Its translation is CASSSLRGAGGPGTQYF.

The CDR3 DNA reads TGTGCCATCAGTGAGTCGGTTAGCTACGAGCAGTACTTC. It yields the protein CAISESVSYEQYF. The rearrangement joins TRBV10-3 to TRBJ2-7; D is undetermined. CDR1 and CDR2 (germline): ENHRY, SYGVKD. There are 13 residues in the CDR3. Deletions cut 0 bases from V and 3 bases from J, with 6 bases between.

V is TRBV10-3 and J is TRBJ1-1; D ambiguous. V gave up 6 bases and J gave up 5 bases, with 16 bases separating them. Germline CDR1 and CDR2: ENHRY and SYGVKD. The CDR3 is made up of 14 amino acids. DNA of the CDR3: TGTGCCATCAGGAGAGAAAGCGGCAATACTGAAGCTTTCTTT. This codes for CAIRRESGNTEAFF.

V is TRBV9 and J is TRBJ2-3; TRBD2 matches at 8 bases. Looked up from germline, CDR1 is SGDLS and CDR2 is YYNGEE. CDR3 size: 15 residues. After removal of 3 bases from V and 6 bases from J, the junction contained 9 bases not matched to a gene. Here the CDR3 reads CASSASGGSSDTQYF. The CDR3 DNA reads as TGTGCCAGCAGCGCCTCGGGGGGGTCATCGGATACGCAGTATTTT.

J is TRBJ1-2 and V is TRBV27; TRBD1 is a possible D gene (6 bases). This CDR3 region has 13 residues. Germline CDR1 reads MNHEY; CDR2 reads SMNVEV (reference sequence). V lost 7 bases and J 8 bases, leaving 17 bases between the germline ends. The CDR3 region is CASTGGLVGGYTF. The CDR3 DNA follows: TGTGCCAGCACCGGGGGCCTAGTGGGAGGCTACACCTTC.

The chain uses TRBV28 and TRBJ2-1; 7 bases are a match to TRBD2. CDR1 and CDR2 from the germline V gene are MDHEN and SYDVKM. The CDR3 length is 17 residues. Trimming at V came to 4 bases and at J to 0 bases, leaving 9 bases not matched to a gene. CDR3 coding DNA: TGTGCCAGCAGTTCCTCGGATAGCGGGTCCTCCTACAATGAGCAGTTCTTC. Protein: CASSSSDSGSSYNEQFF.

As concerns this clone: One end of the junction does not line up with germline, which may come from a read error. This chain connects TRBV19 to TRBJ1-3; D is perhaps TRBD1 (6 bases). CDR3 length: 13 amino acids. Germline CDR1 and CDR2: LNHDA and SQIVND (reference sequence). CDR3 bases: TGTGCCAGTAACGGGGACAACCTTAACGGGGGAGATTTT. Its translation is CASNGDNLNGGDF.